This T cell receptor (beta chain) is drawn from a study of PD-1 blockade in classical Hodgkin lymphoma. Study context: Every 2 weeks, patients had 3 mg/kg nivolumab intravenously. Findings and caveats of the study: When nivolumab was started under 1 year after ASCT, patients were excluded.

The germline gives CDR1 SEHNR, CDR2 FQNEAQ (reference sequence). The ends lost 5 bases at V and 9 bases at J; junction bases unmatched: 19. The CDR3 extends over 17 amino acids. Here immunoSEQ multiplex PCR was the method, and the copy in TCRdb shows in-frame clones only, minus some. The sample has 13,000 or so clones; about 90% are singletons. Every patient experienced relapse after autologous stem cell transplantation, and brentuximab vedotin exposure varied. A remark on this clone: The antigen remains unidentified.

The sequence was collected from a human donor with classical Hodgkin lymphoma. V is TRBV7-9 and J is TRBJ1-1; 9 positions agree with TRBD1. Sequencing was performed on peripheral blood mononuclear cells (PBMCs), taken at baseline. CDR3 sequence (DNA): TGTGCCAGCAGCCCCGGGGCGACAGGGGGACTTCCACGGAAAGCTTTCTTT. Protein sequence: CASSPGATGGLPRKAFF.